These T cell receptor beta chains were read from a single sample in a study of tumor-infiltrating lymphocytes in primary liver carcinoma. MiXCR, applied by TCRdb to the multiplex PCR reads, yields one record per CDR3 protein. The sample yields about 120,000 distinct CDR3 sequences, 65% to 75% seen once. Sequenced sample: tumor-adjacent normal liver tissue. These receptors were obtained from a woman aged 55 to 70 with primary liver carcinoma and hepatitis B virus infection. Each CDR3 is given without its conserved first and last residue.

ASRPTSGGDTGKLF,TRBJ2-2,14,TRBV6-5
SVDADRGFYKEQF,TRBJ2-1,13,TRBV29-1
VSSTGTSLYEQY,TRBJ2-7,12,TRBV28
TSSSPGTPGGWHY,TRBJ2-7,13,TRBV6-6
ATSGGLPQETQY,TRBJ2-5,12,TRBV24-1
ASSLGLAGVVETQY,TRBJ2-5,14,TRBV5-1
ASSELAGGGGGQF,TRBJ2-1,13,TRBV28
SVASGSQETQY,TRBJ2-5,11,TRBV29-1
AGSYWTGEAL,TRBJ1-1,10,TRBV6-2/TRBV6-3
ANSSTGSAYEQY,TRBJ2-7,12,TRBV11-3
SVETDFSYEQY,TRBJ2-7,11,TRBV29-1
ASSLGVGLNTQY,TRBJ2-3,12,TRBV5-4
TSSQDGQGSEPQH,TRBJ1-5,13,TRBV4-2
ASSISGGIRHNEQF,TRBJ2-1,14,TRBV6-5
ASSGRTSGSGEQY,TRBJ2-7,13,TRBV11-2
ASRERTGYTGELF,TRBJ2-2,13,TRBV28
ASSWTGSLNTWKLF,TRBJ2-2,14,TRBV11-1
ASSPETRRCTEAF,TRBJ1-1,13,TRBV11-2
SVAQDEHNEHF,TRBJ2-1,11,TRBV29-1
ASSVDRGYTEAF,TRBJ1-1,12,TRBV6-1
ASMSRQGLLTEAF,TRBJ1-1,13,TRBV19
ASSTGRILSGRDIQY,TRBJ2-4,15,TRBV11-2
ASSLEREGLAVQY,TRBJ2-7,13,TRBV11-2
ASSPGQGQSYGYT,TRBJ1-2,13,TRBV11-1
ASSPGVRELF,TRBJ2-2,10,TRBV11-2
ASRLALEASGRAGNEQF,TRBJ2-1,17,TRBV7-9
TSSLEPTNYGYT,TRBJ1-2,12,TRBV11-2
ASSQGTSDTVELF,TRBJ2-2,13,TRBV4-2
ASRQDSGRANYGYT,TRBJ1-2,14,TRBV14
ASSNLAVSSYEQY,TRBJ2-7,13,TRBV5-1
TISTKLGLAGNEQY,TRBJ2-7,14,TRBV10-3
VSSSQDHIDMQY,TRBJ2-3,12,TRBV12-3/TRBV12-4
ASSQGEQPSYNEQL,TRBJ2-1,14,TRBV14
ASRMQEQTEAF,TRBJ1-1,11,TRBV12-3/TRBV12-4
VSSQDAPGSNQPQH,TRBJ1-5,14,TRBV4-2
ASKVQRSTDTQY,TRBJ2-3,12,TRBV7-2
ASSLTVVQPQH,TRBJ1-5,11,TRBV19
AITPNGDVNEQF,TRBJ2-1,12,TRBV10-3
ASSQDLNSPRQC,TRBJ2-7,12,TRBV14
ACSSPPDYNTGELF,TRBJ2-2,14,TRBV12-3/TRBV12-4
SVVRDSDKEQF,TRBJ2-1,11,TRBV29-1
ASSLAPPSTSGSEDTQY,TRBJ2-3,17,TRBV5-1
ASSSNSMRQETQY,TRBJ2-5,13,TRBV7-8
ATRTPDIEAF,TRBJ1-1,10,TRBV12-3/TRBV12-4
ASRTGGVFPAF,TRBJ1-1,11,TRBV28
ASSGVRRSSQSGTQY,TRBJ2-3,15,TRBV28
ASSKREGGEQY,TRBJ2-7,11,TRBV5-1
ASSLRAEYSEQF,TRBJ2-1,12,TRBV12-3/TRBV12-4
ASSQGAGGGSYSEQF,TRBJ2-1,15,TRBV4-1
ASCEQGLRDSIY,TRBJ1-3,12,TRBV6-1
ASITAEMNAEAF,TRBJ1-1,12,TRBV6-6
ASSLGTEDYEQY,TRBJ2-7,12,TRBV28
ASSWGVNTLY,TRBJ2-4,10,TRBV11-2
VSSQELARVDEQF,TRBJ2-1,13,TRBV4-2